The clone carrying this T cell receptor (beta chain) was picked up many times. Its specificity is unknown. This specimen belongs to a study of molecular identifiers for immune sequencing clone quantification. The study, taken as a whole, reports: Clones of above 20 RNA copies carried over 99% of effector molecules; in naive cells they carried under 1%.

There are 18 residues in the CDR3. Trimming took off 6 bases at V and 2 bases at J, with 20 bases between the two ends. From the PCR reads, TCRdb called clonotypes with MiXCR, one entry per CDR3 protein. The sample includes approximately 630,000 distinct CDR3 sequences, 25% seen only once; the top ten take about 0.73%. This sequence joins TRBV12-3 or TRBV12-4 and TRBJ2-6, with D maybe TRBD1 (6 bases). The source material was naive CD8+ T cells from blood, with Jurkat cell RNA spiked in. The subset denotes: FACS-sorted CD8+CD4-CCR7+CD45RA+ naive T cells. The clonotype originates from a human donor in good health. Some libraries in this study had Jurkat cell RNA spiked in. The CDR3 bases are TGTGCCAGCAGCCCAACCGGGACACCTGTTCCTGGGGCCAACGTCCTGACTTTC. Its translation: CASSPTGTPVPGANVLTF.